The 14 T cell receptor beta chains below were found in one sample sequenced in a study of post-analysis software for immune sequencing data (dated by TCRdb to 2015 to 2017). Overall results and qualifications from the work: Patients showed significantly higher frequencies than controls for roughly 5 TRBV segments, among them TRBV5-6, TRBV5-1 and TRBV20-1.

Their antigens remain unidentified. Library preparation used PCR. These reads were obtained on an Illumina HiSeq 2500. To reduce PCR and sequencing biases, unique molecular identifiers were incorporated into the TCR beta cDNA libraries. TCRdb reprocessed the public reads (quality trimming at Q25 with fastp, clone calling with MiXCR) and kept in-frame beta chains. Rows merge per CDR3 protein into single entries with the most common DNA and genes. Here the sample has 650,000 to 850,000 distinct CDR3 sequences; under 60% occur a single time. The ten largest clones add up to 4% to 5% of the sample. The sample taken for sequencing was blood. These receptors were collected from a girl between 10 and 17 years old with multiple sclerosis.

The chain links TRBV6-1 to TRBJ1-2; the D gene is possibly TRBD1 (5 bases). Looked up from germline, CDR1 is MNHNS and CDR2 is SASEGT. The CDR3 length is 16 residues. Trimming removed 6 bases from V and 4 bases from J, with 21 bases in between. The CDR3 DNA is TGTGCCAGCAGGGCCGGTGGGGCAGGGAAAGGCTATGGCTACACCTTC. It yields the protein CASRAGGAGKGYGYTF.

The chain links TRBV6-5 to TRBJ1-2; D is ambiguous. Germline lookup yields CDR1 MNHEY and CDR2 SVGAGI. CDR3 length: 14 residues. V was shortened by 7 bases and J by 0 bases, with 12 bases between the two germline ends. CDR3 sequence reads: CASTGVTSNYGYTF. DNA for the CDR3: TGTGCCAGCACCGGAGTAACTTCTAACTATGGCTACACCTTC.

This clonotype has only a few counts. The V and J genes are TRBV7-3 and TRBJ1-1; 7 bases are shared with TRBD1. V was clipped by 4 bases and J by 7 bases; unmatched bases: 6. This CDR3 has 13 amino acids. CDR1 SGHTA and CDR2 FQGTGA come from the germline V gene. The CDR3 spells CASSWTRDSEAFF. The CDR3 nucleotides are TGTGCCAGCAGCTGGACGAGGGACAGTGAAGCTTTCTTT.

The V gene is TRBV28, the J gene TRBJ2-7; no firm D call. Germline loops: CDR1 MDHEN, CDR2 SYDVKM. V lost 8 bases and J lost 0, with 11 bases in between. The CDR3 has 13 residues. This chain's CDR3 is CASDRTGSYEQYF. In DNA form, the CDR3 reads TGTGCCAGCGACCGGACGGGCTCCTACGAGCAGTACTTC.

The rearrangement uses TRBV28 and TRBJ1-2; a possible D gene is TRBD1 (5 bases). With 5 bases removed from V and 6 bases from J, the gap between germline ends came to 22 bases. The CDR3 has 16 amino acids. Germline V gene data show CDR1 as MDHEN and CDR2 as SYDVKM. For the CDR3, the DNA is TGTGCCAGCAGTCCCCACCAAAACCAGGGTTATAATGGCTACACCTTC. This sequence encodes CASSPHQNQGYNGYTF.

The V and J genes are TRBV7-9 and TRBJ1-1, with a weak D call TRBD1 (5 bases). The germline V and J ends were trimmed by 5 bases and 1 base, with 11 bases remaining between them. The CDR3 consists of 14 residues. Looked up from germline, CDR1 is SEHNR and CDR2 is FQNEAQ (reference sequence). The CDR3 sequence: CASSPGSTNTEAFF. Written as DNA, the CDR3 is TGTGCCAGCAGCCCAGGGTCTACGAACACTGAAGCTTTCTTT.

The chain has TRBV2 and TRBJ1-2; D not certain. Per the germline V gene, CDR1 is SNHLY and CDR2 is FYNNEI. CDR3 size: 13 residues. Trimming stripped 6 bases from V and 8 bases from J, with 16 bases between. In DNA form, the CDR3 reads TGTGCCAGCAGCGCTATTGACCCGGGAGGCTACACCTTC. This translates into CASSAIDPGGYTF.

This clonotype was seen only a few times. The V gene is TRBV5-1, the J gene TRBJ2-7; 8 nucleotides line up with TRBD1. Germline CDR1 and CDR2: SGHRS and YFSETQ. This CDR3 has 15 amino acids. Trimming at V came to 5 bases and at J to 1 base, leaving 8 bases not matched to a gene. The CDR3 bases are TGCGCCAGCAGGCGGGTGGGACAGGCGTCCTACGAGCAGTACTTC. It codes for CASRRVGQASYEQYF.

V is TRBV19 and J is TRBJ2-3; D is ambiguous. The CDR3 is 15 amino acids. The V gene's germline CDR1 is LNHDA and CDR2 SQIVND (reference sequence). The V end lost 0 bases, the J end lost 2 bases, and 9 bases lay between the germline ends. CDR3 in DNA: TGTGCCAGTAGTATAGATCTAGACCTCACAGATACGCAGTATTTT. Translation: CASSIDLDLTDTQYF.

This chain joins TRBV7-2 and TRBJ2-1; 7 nucleotides match TRBD2. The J segment lost 1 base and the V segment lost 0 bases, leaving 0 bases of the junction unmatched. The CDR3 runs 15 residues. Germline CDR1 and CDR2: SGHTA and FQGNSA. The CDR3 loop reads CASSLALASYNEQFF. The CDR3 nucleotides read TGTGCCAGCAGCTTAGCACTAGCGTCCTACAATGAGCAGTTCTTC.

V and J are TRBV10-3 and TRBJ2-1, with 10 nucleotides matching TRBD2. Losses at the gene ends were 4 bases for V and 5 bases for J; bases not matched to a gene: 11. CDR1 is ENHRY and CDR2 is SYGVKD in the germline V gene. This CDR3 has 17 residues. The CDR3 reads CAISAGLAAARNNEQFF. The CDR3 DNA follows: TGTGCCATCAGTGCCGGACTAGCGGCCGCCCGGAACAATGAGCAGTTCTTC.

The chain employs TRBV6-1 and TRBJ2-1, with 11 nucleotides matching TRBD2. The CDR3 is 16 residues long. The J segment lost 5 bases and the V segment lost 5 bases, leaving 8 bases of the junction unmatched. CDR1 is MNHNS, CDR2 SASEGT, per germline. CDR3 in DNA: TGTGCCAGCAGTTCCCAATTGACTAGCGGGGACAATGAGCAGTTCTTC. As protein: CASSSQLTSGDNEQFF.

V usage is TRBV15 and J usage is TRBJ2-1; 9 bases align to TRBD2. V was pared by 0 bases and J by 8 bases, with 5 bases of the junction left unmatched. Germline V lookup: CDR1 LNHNV, CDR2 YYDKDF (reference sequence). This CDR3 comprises 15 residues. CDR3 residues: CATSRESGGSYEQFF. The DNA of the CDR3 is TGTGCCACCAGCAGAGAGAGCGGGGGGTCCTATGAGCAGTTCTTC.

The V call is TRBV20-1, the J call TRBJ2-5; 7 bases line up with TRBD2. Germline lookup yields CDR1 DFQATT and CDR2 SNEGSKA (reference sequence). The CDR3 has 15 residues. The V segment lost 6 bases and the J segment 11 bases; nucleotides outside the gene matches: 21. CDR3 loop: CSAPGRRLAILEQYF. The DNA for the CDR3 is TGCAGTGCCCCGGGAAGGAGACTAGCTATCCTTGAGCAGTACTTC.